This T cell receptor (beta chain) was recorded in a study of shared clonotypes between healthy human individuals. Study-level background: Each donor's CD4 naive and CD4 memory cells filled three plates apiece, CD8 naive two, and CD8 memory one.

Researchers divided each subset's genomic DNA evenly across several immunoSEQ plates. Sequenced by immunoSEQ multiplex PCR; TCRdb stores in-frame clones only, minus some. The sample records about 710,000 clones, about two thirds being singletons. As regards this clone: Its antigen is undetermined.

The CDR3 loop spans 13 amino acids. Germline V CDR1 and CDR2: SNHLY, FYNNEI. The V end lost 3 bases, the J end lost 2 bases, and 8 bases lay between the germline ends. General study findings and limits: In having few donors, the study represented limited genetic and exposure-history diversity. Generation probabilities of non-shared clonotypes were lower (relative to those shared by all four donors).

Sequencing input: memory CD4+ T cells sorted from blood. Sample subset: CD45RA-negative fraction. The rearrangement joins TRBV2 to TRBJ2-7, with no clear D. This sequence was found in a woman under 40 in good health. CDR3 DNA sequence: TGTGCCAGCAGTGATGCCAATCCCTACGAGCAGTACTTC. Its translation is CASSDANPYEQYF.